This T cell receptor beta chain was identified in a study of long-term antiretroviral therapy in people with HIV. In this sample, this clone turned up a few times. Per the germline V gene, CDR1 is SGHTA and CDR2 is FQGNSA. V dropped 2 bases and J dropped 3 bases, with 10 bases sitting between them. The CDR3 spans 14 residues. Samples were assayed with immunoSEQ v3.0 at survey level. Sequencing used immunoSEQ multiplex PCR; TCRdb keeps in-frame clones, though not all of them. The sample shows tens of thousands of clones, 86% of them seen only once. This receptor was obtained from a man between 60 and 70 years old with HIV. The sample here was unsorted PBMCs, taken 1.3 years after starting antiretroviral therapy. J is TRBJ1-2 and V is TRBV7-2, with TRBD1 as a possible D gene (5 bases). For the CDR3, the DNA is TGTGCCAGCAGCTTAAGGCGGGGGGACTATGGCTACACCTTC. Its translation: CASSLRRGDYGYTF.